Reported below is one T cell receptor (beta chain). CDR3 length: 15 amino acids. Trimming pared 1 base from V and 7 bases from J, leaving 11 bases between. The germline CDR1 and CDR2 sequences are SGHVS and FNYEAQ. When the RNA was reverse transcribed, random hexamers were used with an input of about 0.45 to 1 ug. The immunoSEQ assay covered 54 Vbeta and 13 Jbeta segments for CDR3. TCRdb processed the immunoSEQ multiplex PCR reads anew with MiXCR; each CDR3 protein has one entry. The sample records 100,000 to 150,000 distinct CDR3 sequences, over 75% being singletons. This sample was included in a study of CD8 T cells in Susac syndrome.

What was sequenced was CD8+ T cells from PBMCs. V is TRBV7-6 and J is TRBJ1-6; D unresolved. This receptor was identified in a human donor with multiple sclerosis. The CDR3 DNA reads as TGTGCCAGCAGCTTAGGAGGGATGGAAAATTCACCCCTCCACTTT. It yields the protein CASSLGGMENSPLHF.